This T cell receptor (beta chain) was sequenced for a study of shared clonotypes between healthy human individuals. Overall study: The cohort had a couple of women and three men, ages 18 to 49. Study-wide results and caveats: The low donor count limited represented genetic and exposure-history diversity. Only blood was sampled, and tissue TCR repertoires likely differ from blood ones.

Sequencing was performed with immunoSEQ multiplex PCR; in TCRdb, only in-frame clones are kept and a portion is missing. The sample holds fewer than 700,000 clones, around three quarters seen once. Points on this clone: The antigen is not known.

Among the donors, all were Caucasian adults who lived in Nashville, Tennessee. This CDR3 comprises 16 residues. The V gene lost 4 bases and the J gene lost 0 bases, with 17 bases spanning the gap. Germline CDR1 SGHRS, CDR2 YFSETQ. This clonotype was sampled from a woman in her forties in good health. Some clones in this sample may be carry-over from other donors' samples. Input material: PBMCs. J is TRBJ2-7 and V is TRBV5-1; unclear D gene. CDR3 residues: CASSLGIVSNSYEQYF. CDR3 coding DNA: TGCGCCAGCAGCCTTGGAATCGTCAGCAACTCCTACGAGCAGTACTTC.